The 27 T cell receptor beta chains below all came from one sample that was sequenced in a study of blood T cell repertoires in COVID-19. Profiled with immunoSEQ multiplex PCR; TCRdb holds only in-frame clones, not every one. The sample has 150,000 to 250,000 clones; approximately 86% are singletons. Input material: PBMCs or T cells enriched from blood (not recorded which). All receptors derive from a young woman who had recovered from COVID-19.

In its sample, this clone was seen once. The V call is TRBV7-9, the J call TRBJ2-1; a possible D gene is TRBD2 (6 bases). The CDR3 is made up of 15 amino acids. The V and J ends lost 1 base and 5 bases respectively, with 12 bases between them. The V gene's germline CDR1 is SEHNR and CDR2 FQNEAQ (reference sequence). Here the CDR3 DNA reads TGTGCCAGCAGCTTAGGGGACTTAGTCGACAATGAGCAGTTCTTC. Its protein product is CASSLGDLVDNEQFF.

This chain links TRBV7-9 with TRBJ2-3; 8 nucleotides align to TRBD2. Germline V lookup: CDR1 SEHNR, CDR2 FQNEAQ (reference sequence). The CDR3 totals 16 residues. With V trimmed by 1 base and J by 2 bases, 5 bases remained unmatched. The CDR3 bases are TGTGCCAGCAGCTTAGAAGGTAGCGGGAACACAGATACGCAGTATTTT. This codes for CASSLEGSGNTDTQYF.

The genes are TRBV7-2 and TRBJ2-6; 9 bases map to TRBD1. The germline V gene has CDR1 SGHTA and CDR2 FQGNSA. V was pared by 5 bases and J by 1 base, with 6 bases of the junction left unmatched. This CDR3 comprises 17 residues. CDR3 sequence: CASSQGQGSSGANVLTF. In DNA form, the CDR3 reads TGTGCCAGCAGCCAGGGACAGGGTTCTTCTGGGGCCAACGTCCTGACTTTC.

The chain couples TRBV4-1 to TRBJ2-2; tentatively, D is TRBD2 (7 bases). The CDR3 has 16 amino acids. Germline CDR1 MGHRA, CDR2 YSYEKL. Trimming shortened V by 4 bases and J by 3 bases, and 15 bases separated the two germline ends. The DNA for the CDR3 is TGCGCCAGCAGCCCTACGGGGGGCCCATACACCGGGGAGCTGTTTTTT. It is translated as CASSPTGGPYTGELFF.

J is TRBJ2-1 and V is TRBV14, with 8 bases fitting TRBD2. V was pared by 2 bases and J by 4 bases, with 7 bases of the junction left unmatched. The CDR3 covers 16 residues. Germline V CDR1 and CDR2: SGHDN, FVKESK. The CDR3 coding sequence is TGTGCCAGCAGCCAACGTCCGCGGGGGGTTTACAATGAGCAGTTCTTC. Its translation: CASSQRPRGVYNEQFF.

The rearrangement uses TRBV15 and TRBJ2-7; D is uncertain. Per germline, CDR1 LNHNV and CDR2 YYDKDF (reference sequence). V was shortened by 0 bases and J by 6 bases, with 12 bases between the two germline ends. The CDR3 contains 14 residues. The CDR3 DNA is TGTGCCACCAGCAGAGATAAACTGGTTGGCGAGCAGTACTTC. As protein: CATSRDKLVGEQYF.

The gene calls are TRBV18 and TRBJ1-2; weak D call: TRBD1 (6 bases). Germline CDR1 KGHSH, CDR2 LQKENI. The CDR3 contains 16 residues. Trimming left V 0 bases short and J 4 bases short, with 15 bases between. The CDR3 is CASSPPIGTTSYGYTF. The CDR3 DNA is TGTGCCAGCTCACCACCGATAGGGACAACCTCCTATGGCTACACCTTC.

This clone appeared a single time. In DNA form, the CDR3 reads TGTGCCAGCAGCTTAGGACAGTTGGACACTGAAGCTTTCTTT. It translates to CASSLGQLDTEAFF. This sequence joins TRBV7-9 and TRBJ1-1; the D gene is possibly TRBD1 (5 bases). In germline, CDR1 is SEHNR, CDR2 FQNEAQ (reference sequence). Trimming shortened V by 1 base and J by 3 bases, and 9 bases separated the two germline ends. The CDR3 runs to 14 residues. Together with reference TRBV7-9 and TRBJ1-1, the CDR3 gives the full variable domain: DTGVSQNPRHKITKRGQNVTFRCDPISEHNRLYWYRQTLGQGPEFLTYFQNEAQLEKSRLLSDRFSAERPKGSFSTLEIQRTEQGDSAMYLCASSLGQLDTEAFFGQGTRLTVV.

The rearrangement links TRBV11-2 to TRBJ2-7; TRBD1 aligns across 7 bases. V shed 5 bases and J 3 bases; nucleotides not matched to a gene: 4. CDR1 SGHAT and CDR2 FQNNGV come from the germline V gene. The CDR3 is 13 residues long. In nucleotides, the CDR3 is TGTGCCAGCAGCAAAACAGGGGTCTACGAGCAGTACTTC. This sequence encodes CASSKTGVYEQYF.

V is TRBV7-2 and J is TRBJ1-6, with a tentative D call TRBD1 (5 bases). Trimming removed 4 bases at V and 1 base at J, with 8 bases between. Germline V gives CDR1 SGHTA, CDR2 FQGNSA. CDR3 length equals 15 residues. CDR3 nucleotide sequence: TGTGCCAGCAGCTGGGGGGAGTCCTATAATTCACCCCTCCACTTT. Translation gives CASSWGESYNSPLHF.

The chain combines TRBV5-6 with TRBJ2-7; no firm D call. Germline CDR1 reads SGHDT; CDR2 reads YYEEEE. With 0 bases removed from V and 0 bases from J, the gap between germline ends came to 10 bases. This CDR3 has 15 amino acids. The CDR3: CASSLGSRSSYEQYF. CDR3 DNA sequence: TGTGCCAGCAGCTTGGGGAGCAGAAGCTCCTACGAGCAGTACTTC.

The chain employs TRBV6-1 and TRBJ2-7; possibly TRBD2 for D (5 bases). CDR3 length: 13 amino acids. The germline V gene encodes CDR1 MNHNS and CDR2 SASEGT. V was cut by 2 bases and J by 4 bases, with 9 bases left in between. The CDR3 loop is CASSELTTYEQYF. The CDR3 nucleotides are TGTGCCAGCAGTGAATTGACTACTTACGAGCAGTACTTC.

This clone was counted a few times. V gene TRBV6-2 or TRBV6-3 combines with J gene TRBJ2-7; 9 nucleotides agree with TRBD1. V was clipped by 4 bases and J by 5 bases; unmatched bases: 6. Germline V gives CDR1 MNHEY, CDR2 SVGEGT. The CDR3 spans 14 residues. The CDR3 DNA is TGTGCCAGCAGTTTCCTACAGGGGGCAGACGAGCAGTACTTC. Protein sequence: CASSFLQGADEQYF.

This clone occurred once. J is TRBJ2-2 and V is TRBV7-7; 7 bases agree with TRBD2. This CDR3 contains 15 residues. Trimming removed 5 bases from V and 4 bases from J; junction bases left unmatched: 7. The V gene's germline CDR1 is SSHAT and CDR2 FNYEAQ (reference sequence). CDR3 bases: TGTGCCAGCAGCGGGCTAGCGGAGGGCACCGGGGAGCTGTTTTTT. It translates to CASSGLAEGTGELFF.

The V and J genes are TRBV2 and TRBJ2-3, with D possibly matching TRBD1 (6 bases). Germline V gene data show CDR1 as SNHLY and CDR2 as FYNNEI. V dropped 7 bases and J dropped 0 bases, with 14 bases sitting between them. The CDR3 is 15 residues long. CDR3 amino acids: CASISQGQSTDTQYF. DNA for the CDR3: TGTGCCAGCATTAGTCAGGGACAAAGCACAGATACGCAGTATTTT.

The chain recombines TRBV5-1 with TRBJ1-2; D unclear. Trimming took 4 bases from V and 2 from J, leaving 15 bases between them. Germline CDR1 SGHRS, CDR2 YFSETQ. The CDR3 is 15 amino acids. The CDR3 sequence: CASSQPSPENYGYTF. The CDR3 DNA sequence: TGCGCCAGCAGCCAACCTAGTCCAGAAAACTATGGCTACACCTTC.

Only a few counts were recorded for this clone. This chain uses TRBV10-3 with TRBJ1-1, with no clear D. Trimming pared 0 bases from V and 1 base from J, leaving 6 bases between. This CDR3 comprises 14 residues. Germline assignment: CDR1 ENHRY and CDR2 SYGVKD. The CDR3 region is CAISESPWNTEAFF. CDR3 coding DNA: TGTGCCATCAGTGAGTCCCCCTGGAACACTGAAGCTTTCTTT.

This clone was seen once. The rearrangement joins TRBV11-2 to TRBJ2-3; 7 positions agree with TRBD1. The CDR3 spans 15 residues. From germline, CDR1 is SGHAT and CDR2 FQNNGV. J was trimmed by 4 bases and V by 2 bases; bases with no gene match: 6. The CDR3 reads CASSLQGEKADTQYF. CDR3 in DNA: TGTGCCAGCAGCTTACAGGGGGAAAAGGCAGATACGCAGTATTTT.

The genes are TRBV7-9 and TRBJ1-6, with 9 bases matching TRBD1. Germline V CDR1 and CDR2: SEHNR, FQNEAQ (reference sequence). V shed 4 bases and J 4 bases; nucleotides not matched to a gene: 5. This CDR3 is built from 16 residues. CDR3 bases: TGTGCCAGCAGCTCCGGACAGGGGTTTTATAATTCACCCCTCCACTTT. It translates to CASSSGQGFYNSPLHF.

This chain connects TRBV5-1 to TRBJ1-2, with D possibly TRBD1 on 6 matching bases. Trimming shortened V by 0 bases and J by 5 bases, and 8 bases separated the two germline ends. Germline V gene sequence: CDR1 SGHRS, CDR2 YFSETQ. The length of the CDR3 is 13 residues. This CDR3 reads CASSLEQGYGYTF. The CDR3 DNA reads as TGCGCCAGCAGCTTGGAACAGGGATATGGCTACACCTTC.

This chain connects TRBV19 to TRBJ1-2; D ambiguous. Germline loops: CDR1 LNHDA, CDR2 SQIVND (reference sequence). CDR3 size: 15 residues. Trimming took 0 bases from V and 4 from J, leaving 12 bases between them. This chain's CDR3 is CASSIDPRFRYGYTF. The CDR3 DNA reads as TGTGCCAGTAGTATAGATCCCCGGTTCCGCTATGGCTACACCTTC.

The chain carries TRBV14 and TRBJ1-2; D is unresolved. The germline gives CDR1 SGHDN, CDR2 FVKESK. This CDR3 spans 15 amino acids. The germline V and J ends were trimmed by 0 bases and 2 bases, with 10 bases remaining between them. CDR3 bases: TGTGCCAGCAGCCAAGATCTCGGCGGCAACTATGGCTACACCTTC. This gives the protein CASSQDLGGNYGYTF.

The V gene is TRBV12-3 or TRBV12-4, the J gene TRBJ2-7, with D possibly being TRBD2 (6 bases). V lost 4 bases and J 11 bases, leaving 12 bases between the germline ends. This CDR3 has 11 residues. CDR3 region: CASSSGTLEYF. The CDR3 region has the DNA TGTGCCAGCAGTTCCGGGACTTTGGAGTACTTC.

The genes are TRBV14 and TRBJ1-3; a possible D gene is TRBD1 (6 bases). The germline V gene encodes CDR1 SGHDN and CDR2 FVKESK. The CDR3 length is 13 residues. Trimming removed 5 bases from V and 2 bases from J, with 7 bases in between. The CDR3 sequence is CASSGTPGNTIYF. For the CDR3, the DNA is TGTGCCAGCAGCGGGACACCTGGAAACACCATATATTTT.

This clone has just one count. The rearrangement uses TRBV9 and TRBJ1-3; tentatively, D is TRBD1 (5 bases). CDR3 length equals 14 residues. Trimming stripped 7 bases from V and 0 bases from J, with 11 bases between. The germline CDR1 and CDR2 sequences are SGDLS and YYNGEE. CDR3 loop: CASARAVSGNTIYF. The CDR3 DNA reads as TGTGCCAGCGCCAGGGCCGTCTCTGGAAACACCATATATTTT.

The chain combines TRBV7-9 with TRBJ1-4, with D maybe TRBD1 (6 bases). Trimming removed 1 base from V and 8 bases from J, with 17 bases in between. This CDR3 region has 16 residues. Germline lookup yields CDR1 SEHNR and CDR2 FQNEAQ (reference sequence). CDR3 DNA: TGTGCCAGCAGCTTAGGCCAGGGGACACCGTGGGAAAAACTGTTTTTT. It codes for CASSLGQGTPWEKLFF.

J is TRBJ1-4 and V is TRBV6-1; D perhaps matches TRBD1 (6 bases). The CDR3 contains 16 residues. Germline V gene sequence: CDR1 MNHNS, CDR2 SASEGT. V gave up 0 bases and J gave up 8 bases, with 16 bases separating them. The CDR3 DNA follows: TGTGCCAGCAGTGAAGCGCTTGGGGGGGCCGGGGAAAAACTGTTTTTT. The encoded protein is CASSEALGGAGEKLFF.